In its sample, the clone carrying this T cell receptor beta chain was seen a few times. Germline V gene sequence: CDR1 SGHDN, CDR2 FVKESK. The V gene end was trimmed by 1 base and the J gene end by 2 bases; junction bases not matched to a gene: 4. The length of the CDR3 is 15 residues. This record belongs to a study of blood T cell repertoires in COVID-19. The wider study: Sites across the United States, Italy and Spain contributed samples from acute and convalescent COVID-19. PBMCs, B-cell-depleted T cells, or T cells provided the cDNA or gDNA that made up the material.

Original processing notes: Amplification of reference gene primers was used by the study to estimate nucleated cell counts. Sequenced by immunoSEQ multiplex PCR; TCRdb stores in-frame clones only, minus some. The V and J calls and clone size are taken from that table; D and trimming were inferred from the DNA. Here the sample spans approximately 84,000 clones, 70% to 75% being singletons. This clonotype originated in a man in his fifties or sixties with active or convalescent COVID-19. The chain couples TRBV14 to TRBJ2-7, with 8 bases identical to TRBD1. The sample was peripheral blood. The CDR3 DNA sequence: TGTGCCAGCAGCCAAGGGACAGGGAGGACCTACGAGCAGTACTTC. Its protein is CASSQGTGRTYEQYF.